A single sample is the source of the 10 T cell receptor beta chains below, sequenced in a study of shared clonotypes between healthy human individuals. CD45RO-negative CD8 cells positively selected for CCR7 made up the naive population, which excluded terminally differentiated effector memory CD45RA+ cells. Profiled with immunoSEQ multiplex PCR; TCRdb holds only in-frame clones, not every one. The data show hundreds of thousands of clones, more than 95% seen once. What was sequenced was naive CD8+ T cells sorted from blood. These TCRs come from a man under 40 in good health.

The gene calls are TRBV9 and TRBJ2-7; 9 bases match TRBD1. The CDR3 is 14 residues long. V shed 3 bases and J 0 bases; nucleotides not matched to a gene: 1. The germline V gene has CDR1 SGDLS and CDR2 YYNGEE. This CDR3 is CASSGDRDSYEQYF. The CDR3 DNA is TGTGCCAGCAGCGGGGACAGGGACTCCTACGAGCAGTACTTC. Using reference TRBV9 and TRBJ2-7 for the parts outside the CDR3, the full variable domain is DSGVTQTPKHLITATGQRVTLRCSPRSGDLSVYWYQQSLDQGLQFLIQYYNGEERAKGNILERFSAQQFPDLHSELNLSSLELGDSALYFCASSGDRDSYEQYFGPGTRLTVT.

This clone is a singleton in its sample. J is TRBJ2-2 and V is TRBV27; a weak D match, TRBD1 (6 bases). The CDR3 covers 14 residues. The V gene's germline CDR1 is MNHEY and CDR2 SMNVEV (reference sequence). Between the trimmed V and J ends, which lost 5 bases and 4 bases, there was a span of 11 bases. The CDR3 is CASSLQDSTGELFF. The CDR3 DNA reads TGTGCCAGCAGTCTTCAGGACAGCACCGGGGAGCTGTTTTTT.

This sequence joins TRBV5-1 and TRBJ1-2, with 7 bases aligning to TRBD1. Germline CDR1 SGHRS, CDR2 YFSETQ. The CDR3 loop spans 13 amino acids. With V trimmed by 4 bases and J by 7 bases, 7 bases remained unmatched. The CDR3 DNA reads TGCGCCAGCAGCGATCGAGGGGGCGGTGGCTACACCTTC. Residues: CASSDRGGGGYTF.

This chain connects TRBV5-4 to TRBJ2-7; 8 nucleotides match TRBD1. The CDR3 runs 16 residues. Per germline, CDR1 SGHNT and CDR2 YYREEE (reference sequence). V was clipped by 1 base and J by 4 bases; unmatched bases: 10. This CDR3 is CASSLTVTGEDYEQYF. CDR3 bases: TGTGCCAGCAGCTTGACGGTGACAGGGGAGGATTACGAGCAGTACTTC.

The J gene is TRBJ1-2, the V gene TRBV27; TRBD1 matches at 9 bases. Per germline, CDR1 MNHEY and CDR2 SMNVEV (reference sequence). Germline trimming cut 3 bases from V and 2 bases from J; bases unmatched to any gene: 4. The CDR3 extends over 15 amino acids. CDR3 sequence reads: CASSFGTGLNYGYTF. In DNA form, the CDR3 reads TGTGCCAGCAGTTTCGGGACAGGGTTGAACTATGGCTACACCTTC.

The CDR3 bases are TGCGCCAGCAGCCCGGAGACAGGGGCCCCCTCCTACGAGCAGTACTTC. This sequence encodes CASSPETGAPSYEQYF. The V call is TRBV5-1, the J call TRBJ2-7; 8 nucleotides match TRBD1. CDR1 is SGHRS, CDR2 YFSETQ, per germline. The CDR3 has 16 amino acids. Trimming took 4 bases from V and 0 from J; bases not matched to a gene: 9.

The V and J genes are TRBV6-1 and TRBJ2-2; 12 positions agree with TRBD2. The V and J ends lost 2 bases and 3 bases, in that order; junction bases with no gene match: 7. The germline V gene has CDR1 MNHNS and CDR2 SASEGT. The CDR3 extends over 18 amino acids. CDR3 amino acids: CASSELAGGPPYTGELFF. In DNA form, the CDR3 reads TGTGCCAGCAGTGAACTAGCGGGAGGGCCCCCGTACACCGGGGAGCTGTTTTTT.

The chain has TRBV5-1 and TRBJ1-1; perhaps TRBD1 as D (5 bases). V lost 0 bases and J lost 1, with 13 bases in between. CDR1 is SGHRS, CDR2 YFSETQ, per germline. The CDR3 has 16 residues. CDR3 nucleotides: TGCGCCAGCAGCTTGGCTTTTGGGGGAGAGAACACTGAAGCTTTCTTT. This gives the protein CASSLAFGGENTEAFF.

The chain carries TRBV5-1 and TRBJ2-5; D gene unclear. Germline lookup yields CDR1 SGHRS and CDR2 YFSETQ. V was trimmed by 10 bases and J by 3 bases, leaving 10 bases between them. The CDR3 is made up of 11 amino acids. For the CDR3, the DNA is TGCGCCGGCCCCGTGGAAGAGACCCAGTACTTC. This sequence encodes CAGPVEETQYF.

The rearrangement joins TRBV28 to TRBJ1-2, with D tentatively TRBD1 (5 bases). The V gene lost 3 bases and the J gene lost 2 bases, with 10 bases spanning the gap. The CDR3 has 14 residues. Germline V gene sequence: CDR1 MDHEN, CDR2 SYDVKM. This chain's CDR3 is CASSLAGLNYGYTF. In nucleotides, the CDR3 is TGTGCCAGCAGTTTGGCAGGGCTAAACTATGGCTACACCTTC.